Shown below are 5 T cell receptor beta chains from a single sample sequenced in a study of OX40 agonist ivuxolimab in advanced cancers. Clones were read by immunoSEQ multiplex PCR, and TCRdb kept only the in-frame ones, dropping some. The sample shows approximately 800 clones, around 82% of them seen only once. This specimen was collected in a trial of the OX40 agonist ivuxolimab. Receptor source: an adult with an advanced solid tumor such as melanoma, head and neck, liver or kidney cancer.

Here the CDR3 reads CASSQSVYKETQYF. CDR3 nucleotides: TGTGCCAGCAGCCAATCGGTCTATAAAGAGACCCAGTACTTC. This chain connects TRBV16 to TRBJ2-5; D is unresolved. CDR1 is KGHSY and CDR2 is FQNENV in the germline V gene. The CDR3 loop spans 14 amino acids. The V end was cut by 0 bases, the J end by 3 bases, with 8 bases between. The whole variable domain, filled in from reference TRBV16 and TRBJ2-5, reads GEEVAQTPKHLVRGEGQKAKLYCAPIKGHSYVFWYQQVLKNEFKFLISFQNENVFDETGMPKERFSAKCLPNSPCSLEIQATKLEDSAVYFCASSQSVYKETQYFGPGTRLLVL.

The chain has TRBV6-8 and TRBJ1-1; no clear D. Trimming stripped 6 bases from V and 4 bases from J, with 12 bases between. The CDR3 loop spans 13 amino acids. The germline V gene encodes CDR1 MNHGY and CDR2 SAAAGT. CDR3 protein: CASRKHLGTEAFF. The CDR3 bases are TGTGCCAGCAGGAAGCACTTGGGCACTGAAGCTTTCTTT.

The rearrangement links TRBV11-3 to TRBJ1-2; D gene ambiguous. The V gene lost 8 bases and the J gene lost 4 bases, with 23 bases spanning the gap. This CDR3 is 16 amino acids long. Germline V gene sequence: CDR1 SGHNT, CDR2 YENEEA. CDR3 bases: TGTGCCAGCGGCCAGGATATCTCGCGAAAGACCTATGGCTACACCTTC. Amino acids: CASGQDISRKTYGYTF.

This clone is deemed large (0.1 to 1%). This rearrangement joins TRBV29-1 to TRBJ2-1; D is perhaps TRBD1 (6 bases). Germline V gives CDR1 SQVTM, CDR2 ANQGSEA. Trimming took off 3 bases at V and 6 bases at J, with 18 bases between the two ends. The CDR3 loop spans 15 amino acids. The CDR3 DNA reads TGCAGCGTTGATGGGGTGGGGACAAACCTCAATGAGCAGTTCTTC. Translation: CSVDGVGTNLNEQFF.

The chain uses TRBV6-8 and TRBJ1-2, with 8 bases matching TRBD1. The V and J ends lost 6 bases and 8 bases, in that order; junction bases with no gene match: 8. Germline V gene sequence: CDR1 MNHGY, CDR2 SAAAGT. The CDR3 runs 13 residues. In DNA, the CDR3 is TGTGCCAGCAGCGACGGGACAGGAGAGGGCTACACCTTC. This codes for CASSDGTGEGYTF.